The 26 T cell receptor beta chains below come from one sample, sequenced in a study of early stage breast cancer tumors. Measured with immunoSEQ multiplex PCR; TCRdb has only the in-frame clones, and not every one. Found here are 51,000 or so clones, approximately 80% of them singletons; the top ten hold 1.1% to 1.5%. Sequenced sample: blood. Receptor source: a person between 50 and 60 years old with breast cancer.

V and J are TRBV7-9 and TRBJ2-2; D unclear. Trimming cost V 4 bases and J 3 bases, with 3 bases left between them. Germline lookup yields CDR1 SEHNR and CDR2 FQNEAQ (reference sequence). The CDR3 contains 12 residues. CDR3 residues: CASSSYTGELFF. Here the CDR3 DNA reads TGTGCCAGCAGCTCTTACACCGGGGAGCTGTTTTTT. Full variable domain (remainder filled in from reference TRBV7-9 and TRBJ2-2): DTGVSQNPRHKITKRGQNVTFRCDPISEHNRLYWYRQTLGQGPEFLTYFQNEAQLEKSRLLSDRFSAERPKGSFSTLEIQRTEQGDSAMYLCASSSYTGELFFGEGSRLTVL.

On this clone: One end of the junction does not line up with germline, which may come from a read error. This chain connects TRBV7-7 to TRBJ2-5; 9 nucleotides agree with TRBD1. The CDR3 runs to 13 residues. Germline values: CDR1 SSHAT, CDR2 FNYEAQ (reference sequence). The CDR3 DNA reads TGTGCTAGCACCGACAGGGGGGTCGGGACCCAGTACTTC. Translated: CASTDRGVGTQYF.

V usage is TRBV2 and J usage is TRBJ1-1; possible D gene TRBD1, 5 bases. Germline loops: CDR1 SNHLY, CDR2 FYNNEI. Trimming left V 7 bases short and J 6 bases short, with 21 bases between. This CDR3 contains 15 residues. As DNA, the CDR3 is TGTGCCAGCAAAGGACGGGGTTGGGCAGGGTCTGAAGCTTTCTTT. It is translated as CASKGRGWAGSEAFF.

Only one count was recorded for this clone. The CDR3 sequence: CASSLGGLPNQPQHF. CDR3 in DNA: TGTGCCAGCAGCTTAGGAGGGTTACCCAATCAGCCCCAGCATTTT. The J gene is TRBJ1-5, the V gene TRBV7-2; D is unresolved. The V gene lost 1 base and the J gene lost 3 bases, with 10 bases spanning the gap. This CDR3 contains 15 residues. CDR1 and CDR2 (germline): SGHTA, FQGNSA.

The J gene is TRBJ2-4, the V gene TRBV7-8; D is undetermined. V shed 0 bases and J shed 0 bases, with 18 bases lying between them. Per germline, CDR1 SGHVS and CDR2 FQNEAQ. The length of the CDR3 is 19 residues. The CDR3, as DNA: TGTGCCAGCAGCTTAGCGCTAAAGGGCACCGGAATAGCCAAAAACATTCAGTACTTC. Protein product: CASSLALKGTGIAKNIQYF. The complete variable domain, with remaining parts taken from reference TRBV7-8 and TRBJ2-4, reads GAGVSQSPRYKVAKRGQDVALRCDPISGHVSLFWYQQALGQGPEFLTYFQNEAQLDKSGLPSDRFFAERPEGSVSTLKIQRTQQEDSAVYLCASSLALKGTGIAKNIQYFGAGTRLSVL.

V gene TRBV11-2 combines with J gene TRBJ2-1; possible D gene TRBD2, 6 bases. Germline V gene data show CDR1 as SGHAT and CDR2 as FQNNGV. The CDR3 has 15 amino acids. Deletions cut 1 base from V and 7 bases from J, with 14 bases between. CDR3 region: CASSLGGLDANEQFF. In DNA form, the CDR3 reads TGTGCCAGCAGCTTAGGGGGACTGGACGCAAATGAGCAGTTCTTC.

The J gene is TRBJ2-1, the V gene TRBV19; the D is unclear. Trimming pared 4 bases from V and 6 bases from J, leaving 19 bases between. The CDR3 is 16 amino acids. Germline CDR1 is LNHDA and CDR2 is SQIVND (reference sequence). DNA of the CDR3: TGTGCCAGTAGTAATGGAATCGGCCTCCGAACCAATGAGCAGTTCTTC. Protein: CASSNGIGLRTNEQFF.

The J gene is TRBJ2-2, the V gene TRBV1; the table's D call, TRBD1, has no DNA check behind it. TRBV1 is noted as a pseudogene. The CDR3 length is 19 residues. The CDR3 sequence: CTSSQDLRDRRSNTGELFF. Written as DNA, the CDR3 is TGCACCAGCAGCCAAGACCTACGGGACAGGCGCTCGAACACCGGGGAGCTGTTTTTT.

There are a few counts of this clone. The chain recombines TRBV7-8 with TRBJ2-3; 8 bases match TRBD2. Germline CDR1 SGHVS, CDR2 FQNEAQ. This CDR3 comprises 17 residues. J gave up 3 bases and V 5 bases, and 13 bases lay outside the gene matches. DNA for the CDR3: TGTGCCAGCAGCCCCTACCGGGGGGGCGGCGGAACAGATACGCAGTATTTT. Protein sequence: CASSPYRGGGGTDTQYF.

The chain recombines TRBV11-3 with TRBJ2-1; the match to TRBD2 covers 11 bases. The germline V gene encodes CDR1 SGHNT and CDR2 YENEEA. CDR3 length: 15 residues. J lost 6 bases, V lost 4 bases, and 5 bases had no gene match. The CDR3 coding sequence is TGTGCCAGCAGCTCATCCGGGACTAGCGGCAATGAGCAGTTCTTC. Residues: CASSSSGTSGNEQFF.

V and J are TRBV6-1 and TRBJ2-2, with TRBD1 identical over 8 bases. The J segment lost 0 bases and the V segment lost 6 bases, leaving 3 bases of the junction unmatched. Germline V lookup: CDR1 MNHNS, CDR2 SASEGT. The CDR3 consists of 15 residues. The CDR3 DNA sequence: TGTGCCAGCAGGGGACAGGCCTCGAACACCGGGGAGCTGTTTTTT. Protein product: CASRGQASNTGELFF.

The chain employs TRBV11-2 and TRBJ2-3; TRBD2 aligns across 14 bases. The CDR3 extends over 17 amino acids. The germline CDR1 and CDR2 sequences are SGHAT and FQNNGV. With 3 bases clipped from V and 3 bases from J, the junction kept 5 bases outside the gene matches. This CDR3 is CASSFRTSGGWTDTQYF. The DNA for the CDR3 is TGTGCCAGCAGCTTTCGGACTAGCGGGGGGTGGACAGATACGCAGTATTTT.

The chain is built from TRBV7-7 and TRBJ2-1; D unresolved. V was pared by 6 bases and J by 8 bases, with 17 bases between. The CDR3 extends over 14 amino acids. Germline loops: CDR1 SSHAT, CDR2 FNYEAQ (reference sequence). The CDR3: CASRRNSLFDEQFF. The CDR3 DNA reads TGTGCCAGCAGACGGAACTCACTTTTTGATGAGCAGTTCTTC.

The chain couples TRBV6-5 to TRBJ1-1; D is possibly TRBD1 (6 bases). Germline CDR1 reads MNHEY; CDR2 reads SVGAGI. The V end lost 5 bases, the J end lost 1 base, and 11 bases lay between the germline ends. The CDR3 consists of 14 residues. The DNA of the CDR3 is TGTGCCAGCAGTGCACAGGGAGGGAACACTGAAGCTTTCTTT. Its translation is CASSAQGGNTEAFF.

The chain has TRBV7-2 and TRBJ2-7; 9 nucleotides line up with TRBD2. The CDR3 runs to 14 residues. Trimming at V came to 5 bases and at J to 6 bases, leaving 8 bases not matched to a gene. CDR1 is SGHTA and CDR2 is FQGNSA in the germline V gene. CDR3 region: CASSQPGTSSEQYF. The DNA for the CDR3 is TGTGCCAGCAGCCAACCCGGGACTAGCAGCGAGCAGTACTTC.

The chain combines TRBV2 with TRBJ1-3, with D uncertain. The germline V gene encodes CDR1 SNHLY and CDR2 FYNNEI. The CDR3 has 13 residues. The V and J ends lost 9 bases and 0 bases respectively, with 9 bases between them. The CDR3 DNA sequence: TGTGCCAGTACCAGTGACTCTGGAAACACCATATATTTT. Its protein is CASTSDSGNTIYF. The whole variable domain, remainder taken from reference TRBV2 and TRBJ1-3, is EPEVTQTPSHQVTQMGQEVILRCVPISNHLYFYWYRQILGQKVEFLVSFYNNEISEKSEIFDDQFSVERPDGSNFTLKIRSTKLEDSAMYFCASTSDSGNTIYFGEGSWLTVV.

Here the CDR3 DNA reads TGTGCCAGTAGTCGGACAGGTACTAATGAAAAACTGTTTTTT. Translated, it gives CASSRTGTNEKLFF. The chain carries TRBV19 and TRBJ1-4, with TRBD1 matching 7 bases. The CDR3 has 14 amino acids. J lost 2 bases, V lost 5 bases, and 2 bases had no gene match. Germline V gene data show CDR1 as LNHDA and CDR2 as SQIVND (reference sequence).

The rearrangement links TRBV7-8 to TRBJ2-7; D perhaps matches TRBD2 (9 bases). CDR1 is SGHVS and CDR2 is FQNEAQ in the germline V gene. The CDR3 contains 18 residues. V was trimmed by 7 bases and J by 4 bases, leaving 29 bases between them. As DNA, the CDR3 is TGTGCCAGCACCCGAGATTCCGCCAGGGGGCGGGGGGGTTACGAGCAGTACTTC. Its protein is CASTRDSARGRGGYEQYF.

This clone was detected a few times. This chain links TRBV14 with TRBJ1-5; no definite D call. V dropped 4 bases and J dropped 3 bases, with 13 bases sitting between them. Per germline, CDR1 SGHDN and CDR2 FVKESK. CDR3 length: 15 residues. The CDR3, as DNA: TGTGCCAGCAGCCTTCGAGCACGAGACAATCAGCCCCAGCATTTT. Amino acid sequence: CASSLRARDNQPQHF.

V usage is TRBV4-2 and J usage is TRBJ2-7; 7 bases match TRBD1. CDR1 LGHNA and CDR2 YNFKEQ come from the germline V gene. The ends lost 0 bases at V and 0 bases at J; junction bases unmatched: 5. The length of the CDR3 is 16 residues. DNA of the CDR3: TGTGCCAGCAGCCAAGAAGGGACAGTTCCCTCCTACGAGCAGTACTTC. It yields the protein CASSQEGTVPSYEQYF.

In nucleotides, the CDR3 is TGTGCCAGCAGCAAAGAGAGACCCTACGAGCAGTACTTC. Protein: CASSKERPYEQYF. This chain links TRBV21-1 with TRBJ2-7. TRBV21-1 is described as a pseudogene. The CDR3 contains 13 residues.

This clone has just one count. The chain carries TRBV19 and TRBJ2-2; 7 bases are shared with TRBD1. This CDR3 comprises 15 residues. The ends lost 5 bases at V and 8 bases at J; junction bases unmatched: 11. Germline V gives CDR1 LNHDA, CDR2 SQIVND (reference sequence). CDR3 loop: CASSVRQGFEGELFF. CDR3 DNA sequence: TGTGCCAGTAGTGTCAGACAGGGTTTCGAGGGGGAGCTGTTTTTT.

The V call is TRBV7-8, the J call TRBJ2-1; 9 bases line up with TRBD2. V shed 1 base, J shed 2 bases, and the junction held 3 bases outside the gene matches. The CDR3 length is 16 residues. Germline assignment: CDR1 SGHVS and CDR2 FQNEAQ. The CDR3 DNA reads TGTGCCAGCAGCTTAGAAGCGGGGGGAACCTACAATGAGCAGTTCTTC. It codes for CASSLEAGGTYNEQFF.

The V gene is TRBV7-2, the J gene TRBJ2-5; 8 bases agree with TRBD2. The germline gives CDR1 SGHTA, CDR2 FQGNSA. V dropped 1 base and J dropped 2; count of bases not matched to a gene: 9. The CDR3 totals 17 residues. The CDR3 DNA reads TGTGCCAGCAGCTTAGTGGCGGGGGGTGCTCTTCAAGAGACCCAGTACTTC. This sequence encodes CASSLVAGGALQETQYF.

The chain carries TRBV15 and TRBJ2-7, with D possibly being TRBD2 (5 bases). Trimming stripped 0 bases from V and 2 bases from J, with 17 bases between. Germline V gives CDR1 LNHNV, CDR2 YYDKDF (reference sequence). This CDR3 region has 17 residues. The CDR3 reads CATSRDVSGGPPYEQYF. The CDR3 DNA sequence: TGTGCCACCAGCAGAGATGTGAGTGGCGGGCCCCCCTACGAGCAGTACTTC.

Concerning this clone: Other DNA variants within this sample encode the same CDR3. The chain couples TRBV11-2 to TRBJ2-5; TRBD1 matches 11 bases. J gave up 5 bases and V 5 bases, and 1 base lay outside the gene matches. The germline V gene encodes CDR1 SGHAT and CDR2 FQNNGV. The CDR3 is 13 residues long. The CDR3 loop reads CASSRDRGETQYF. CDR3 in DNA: TGTGCCAGCAGCCGGGACAGGGGGGAGACCCAGTACTTC. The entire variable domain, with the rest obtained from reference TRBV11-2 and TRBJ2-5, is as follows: EAGVAQSPRYKIIEKRQSVAFWCNPISGHATLYWYQQILGQGPKLLIQFQNNGVVDDSQLPKDRFSAERLKGVDSTLKIQPAKLEDSAVYLCASSRDRGETQYFGPGTRLLVL.